The 5 T cell receptor beta chains below come from one sample, sequenced in a study of T cells in tumors after PD-1 blockade. Clones were sequenced by immunoSEQ multiplex PCR, and TCRdb holds only the in-frame ones, with some missing. The sample comprises 55,000 to 65,000 clones, over 75% of which are singletons, and under 15% rests with the top ten. Here the sequenced sample was PBMCs, taken before anti-PD-1 treatment. These receptors were taken from a human donor with basal cell carcinoma.

This clone was seen a single time. The rearrangement joins TRBV9 to TRBJ2-3; TRBD2 aligns across 13 bases. The CDR3 has 18 amino acids. V shed 0 bases and J 1 base; nucleotides not matched to a gene: 5. CDR1 and CDR2 from the germline V gene are SGDLS and YYNGEE. CDR3 DNA: TGTGCCAGCAGCGTAGACCCCGGGACTAGCGGGGGCACAGATACGCAGTATTTT. Translated: CASSVDPGTSGGTDTQYF.

The chain links TRBV18 to TRBJ2-6, with D unresolved. The germline V and J ends were trimmed by 3 bases and 1 base, with 7 bases remaining between them. Germline V gives CDR1 KGHSH, CDR2 LQKENI. CDR3 length: 15 residues. For the CDR3, the DNA is TGTGCCAGCTCACCTAACTATTCTGGGGCCAACGTCCTGACTTTC. Translation gives CASSPNYSGANVLTF.

This chain links TRBV4-2 with TRBJ2-3; TRBD2 matches at 8 bases. The CDR3 runs to 16 residues. V gave up 0 bases and J gave up 4 bases; unmatched junction bases: 6. CDR1 and CDR2 (germline): LGHNA, YNFKEQ. CDR3 region: CASSQDTGGHADTQYF. The CDR3 DNA reads as TGTGCCAGCAGCCAAGATACGGGGGGGCACGCAGATACGCAGTATTTT.

The V call is TRBV19, the J call TRBJ1-2; the D gene is possibly TRBD1 (6 bases). The CDR3 consists of 14 residues. Germline V gene sequence: CDR1 LNHDA, CDR2 SQIVND (reference sequence). V was clipped by 0 bases and J by 7 bases, with 12 bases between them. DNA for the CDR3: TGTGCCAGTAGTATAGAAGGGGGGCACAGTGGCTACACCTTC. Amino acids: CASSIEGGHSGYTF.

The chain links TRBV18 to TRBJ2-3; D ambiguous. Between the trimmed V and J ends, which lost 6 bases and 2 bases, there was a span of 18 bases. CDR1 is KGHSH, CDR2 LQKENI, per germline. The length of the CDR3 is 16 residues. The CDR3 sequence is CASSLIRPLVTDTQYF. As DNA, the CDR3 is TGTGCCAGCTCCTTGATAAGGCCCCTGGTCACAGATACGCAGTATTTT.